One and the same sample provided the 13 T cell receptor beta chains below, sequenced in a study of cytomegalovirus exposure and HLA in healthy donors. The PCR ran on 60 Vbeta and 13 Jbeta primers. Repertoires were generated with immunoSEQ multiplex PCR, while TCRdb's copy carries only in-frame clones and drops some. The table shows around 190,000 clones, with 75% to 90% occurring only once. Sequencing input: PBMCs. The origin of the receptors is a boy aged 2 to 9 in good health and CMV-seronegative.

Note on this clone: The junction departs from the called germline gene at one end, perhaps through a read error. V gene TRBV5-1 combines with J gene TRBJ2-2; weak D call: TRBD2 (5 bases). The CDR3 sequence is 16 residues long. Per the germline V gene, CDR1 is SGHRS and CDR2 is YFSETQ. CDR3 coding DNA: TGCGCCAGCAGCTTGGGGGCCTTCGGGCACACCGGGGAACTGTTTTTT. It yields the protein CASSLGAFGHTGELFF.

The chain joins TRBV2 to TRBJ2-1; D not resolved. The V gene's germline CDR1 is SNHLY and CDR2 FYNNEI. The CDR3 is 17 residues long. Between the trimmed V and J ends, which lost 7 bases and 7 bases, there was a span of 26 bases. The CDR3 protein is CASTRRPRLSRLNEQFF. DNA of the CDR3: TGTGCCAGCACCCGGCGTCCAAGGTTGTCCAGGCTAAATGAGCAGTTCTTC.

This chain links TRBV27 with TRBJ1-5, with unresolved D. The CDR3 sequence is 15 residues long. V was shortened by 6 bases and J by 2 bases, with 14 bases between the two germline ends. CDR1 and CDR2 from the germline V gene are MNHEY and SMNVEV (reference sequence). Written as DNA, the CDR3 is TGTGCCAGCAGACCAGGAGGAAGCGGCAATCAGCCCCAGCATTTT. It codes for CASRPGGSGNQPQHF.

V usage is TRBV27 and J usage is TRBJ2-5; 8 positions agree with TRBD1. CDR1 is MNHEY, CDR2 SMNVEV, per germline (reference sequence). The CDR3 spans 13 residues. V was pared by 6 bases and J by 8 bases, with 8 bases of the junction left unmatched. CDR3 sequence reads: CASSPDRGPTQYF. Written as DNA, the CDR3 is TGTGCCAGCAGCCCCGACAGGGGCCCAACCCAGTACTTC.

This clone was seen only once. The chain combines TRBV9 with TRBJ2-1; 9 bases map to TRBD2. The CDR3 consists of 15 residues. CDR1 is SGDLS, CDR2 YYNGEE, per germline. J lost 3 bases, V lost 3 bases, and 4 bases had no gene match. CDR3 amino acids: CASSESGGNYNEQFF. The CDR3 DNA follows: TGTGCCAGCAGCGAGAGCGGGGGGAACTACAATGAGCAGTTCTTC.

V usage is TRBV25-1 and J usage is TRBJ1-2; 7 bases line up with TRBD1. Trimming at V came to 6 bases and at J to 8 bases, leaving 12 bases not matched to a gene. Germline V CDR1 and CDR2: MGHDK, SYGVNS. This CDR3 has 14 amino acids. Here the CDR3 reads CASRTDRSSGGYTF. The CDR3, as DNA: TGTGCCAGCAGGACGGACAGGTCCTCTGGCGGCTACACCTTC.

The chain has TRBV19 and TRBJ2-6; 9 bases agree with TRBD2. The J segment lost 2 bases and the V segment lost 3 bases, leaving 8 bases of the junction unmatched. From germline, CDR1 is LNHDA and CDR2 SQIVND (reference sequence). The CDR3 length is 18 residues. CDR3 protein: CASSMTGGREAGANVLTF. DNA for the CDR3: TGTGCCAGTAGTATGACGGGCGGGAGGGAGGCTGGGGCCAACGTCCTGACTTTC.

The rearrangement joins TRBV25-1 to TRBJ2-5; 13 nucleotides match TRBD2. V lost 3 bases, J lost 3 bases, and 1 base stayed unmatched. The CDR3 is 15 amino acids. Looked up from germline, CDR1 is MGHDK and CDR2 is SYGVNS. The CDR3 is CASSEGTSGEETQYF. As DNA, the CDR3 is TGTGCCAGCAGTGAGGGGACTAGCGGGGAAGAGACCCAGTACTTC. Combining the CDR3 with reference TRBV25-1 and TRBJ2-5 gives the whole variable domain EADIYQTPRYLVIGTGKKITLECSQTMGHDKMYWYQQDPGMELHLIHYSYGVNSTEKGDLSSESTVSRIRTEHFPLTLESARPSHTSQYLCASSEGTSGEETQYFGPGTRLLVL.

The chain has TRBV29-1 and TRBJ2-1, with 9 bases aligning to TRBD2. CDR3 length equals 15 residues. Germline trimming cut 6 bases from V and 4 bases from J; bases unmatched to any gene: 10. Per the germline V gene, CDR1 is SQVTM and CDR2 is ANQGSEA. DNA for the CDR3: TGCAGCGTCGCAATTAGCGGGGGCCAATACAATGAGCAGTTCTTC. Translated: CSVAISGGQYNEQFF.

In this sample, this clone turned up a few times. The V call is TRBV6-1, the J call TRBJ1-5; D unresolved. This CDR3 is 12 amino acids long. Germline V CDR1 and CDR2: MNHNS, SASEGT. Trimming cost V 1 base and J 6 bases, with 4 bases left between them. The CDR3 loop is CASSEGSQPQHF. The CDR3, as DNA: TGTGCCAGCAGTGAAGGCAGTCAGCCCCAGCATTTT.

Only a few counts were recorded for this clone. The genes are TRBV29-1 and TRBJ2-3; weak D call: TRBD2 (6 bases). The CDR3 covers 16 residues. Germline CDR1 reads SQVTM; CDR2 reads ANQGSEA. Trimming took off 1 base at V and 4 bases at J, with 18 bases between the two ends. DNA for the CDR3: TGCAGCGTTGAAGGAATAATGGCAGGGAGGTCAGATACGCAGTATTTT. It translates to CSVEGIMAGRSDTQYF.

V gene TRBV19 combines with J gene TRBJ1-3, with TRBD1 matching 7 bases. Germline assignment: CDR1 LNHDA and CDR2 SQIVND (reference sequence). The CDR3 runs 15 residues. J was trimmed by 1 base and V by 7 bases; bases with no gene match: 7. The CDR3 DNA is TGTGCCAGTACCCGTACAGGGGCGTCTGGAAACACCATATATTTT. Its translation: CASTRTGASGNTIYF.

This sequence joins TRBV13 and TRBJ2-1; perhaps TRBD2 as D (6 bases). The CDR3 length is 15 residues. Germline CDR1 is PRHDT and CDR2 is FYEKMQ (reference sequence). V was shortened by 5 bases and J by 2 bases, with 13 bases between the two germline ends. The DNA of the CDR3 is TGTGCCAGCAGCCTTAGCGGAGAAGCCTACAATGAGCAGTTCTTC. Translation gives CASSLSGEAYNEQFF.